Following are 30 T cell receptor beta chains from one sample sequenced in a study of PD-1 blockade in mismatch repair-deficient tumors. Assay: immunoSEQ multiplex PCR; the TCRdb copy retains only in-frame clones and omits some. This table holds 70,000 to 95,000 clones, roughly 80% found once. The specimen comprised peripheral blood, sampled 44 weeks after starting pembrolizumab. These receptors all come from an adult with mismatch repair-deficient cancer.

This chain's CDR3 is CASSRIPGQGNQPQHF. The CDR3 DNA reads TGTGCCAGCAGCAGAATACCGGGACAGGGTAATCAGCCCCAGCATTTT. The V gene is TRBV21-1, the J gene TRBJ1-5; the D segment call TRBD1 is taken from the table without a DNA check. TRBV21-1 is deemed a pseudogene. This CDR3 spans 16 amino acids.

The gene calls are TRBV5-1 and TRBJ2-1; D perhaps matches TRBD2 (6 bases). CDR3 size: 15 residues. V was cut by 2 bases and J by 4 bases, with 13 bases left in between. CDR1 is SGHRS, CDR2 YFSETQ, per germline. The DNA for the CDR3 is TGCGCCAGCAGCTTAGAGGGAGGAGGGTACAATGAGCAGTTCTTC. This codes for CASSLEGGGYNEQFF.

The chain recombines TRBV15 with TRBJ2-1; D may be TRBD1 (5 bases). Germline CDR1 and CDR2: LNHNV and YYDKDF (reference sequence). The ends were cut back, 1 base at V and 6 bases at J, with 13 bases in the middle. CDR3 length: 15 residues. The CDR3, as DNA: TGTGCCACCAGCAGAGGGCAGGGTGTTCGCAATGAGCAGTTCTTC. Its protein is CATSRGQGVRNEQFF.

This rearrangement joins TRBV10-3 to TRBJ2-1; 11 bases match TRBD2. The ends lost 9 bases at V and 7 bases at J; junction bases unmatched: 5. This CDR3 region has 13 residues. The germline gives CDR1 ENHRY, CDR2 SYGVKD. The CDR3 nucleotides are TGTGCCATAGGACTAGCGGGCGGAAATGAGCAGTTCTTC. This gives the protein CAIGLAGGNEQFF.

The rearrangement joins TRBV4-1 to TRBJ2-7, with 7 bases that match TRBD2. CDR1 MGHRA and CDR2 YSYEKL come from the germline V gene. This CDR3 comprises 17 residues. J lost 4 bases, V lost 1 base, and 13 bases had no gene match. The CDR3 sequence: CASSQVFSGSGQYEQYF. The CDR3 region has the DNA TGCGCCAGCAGCCAAGTTTTTAGCGGGTCTGGTCAATACGAGCAGTACTTC.

The rearrangement uses TRBV6-4 and TRBJ2-1; either TRBD1 or TRBD2 may fit D (7 bases each). The V gene's germline CDR1 is MRHNA and CDR2 SNTAGT. The V end lost 7 bases, the J end lost 9 bases, and 19 bases lay between the germline ends. This CDR3 comprises 14 residues. The CDR3 region has the DNA TGTGCCAGCAACCCCGAGCGGGACAGTAGTGAGCAGTTCTTC. Its translation: CASNPERDSSEQFF.

The J gene is TRBJ1-2, the V gene TRBV7-9; weak D call: TRBD1 (5 bases). The CDR3 extends over 16 amino acids. Looked up from germline, CDR1 is SEHNR and CDR2 is FQNEAQ (reference sequence). With 5 bases removed from V and 4 bases from J, the gap between germline ends came to 20 bases. The CDR3 reads CASSPTGTAVFYGYTF. CDR3 DNA: TGTGCCAGCAGCCCCACTGGGACGGCTGTTTTCTATGGCTACACCTTC.

The chain uses TRBV25-1 and TRBJ1-2; no clear D. V was trimmed by 4 bases and J by 7 bases, leaving 16 bases between them. The CDR3 runs to 14 residues. Germline V gene lookup returns CDR1 MGHDK and CDR2 SYGVNS. CDR3 in amino acids: CASSGGPGFSGYTF. The CDR3, as DNA: TGTGCCAGCAGTGGTGGTCCGGGTTTTTCTGGCTACACCTTC.

The V call is TRBV6-5, the J call TRBJ2-3, with D hard to call. V shed 7 bases and J shed 1 base, with 12 bases lying between them. Per the germline V gene, CDR1 is MNHEY and CDR2 is SVGAGI. CDR3 size: 14 residues. CDR3: CASTLRYRTDTQYF. In nucleotides, the CDR3 is TGTGCCAGCACCCTCCGATACCGCACAGATACGCAGTATTTT.

This rearrangement joins TRBV19 to TRBJ2-1; 10 positions agree with TRBD2. V gave up 11 bases and J gave up 8 bases; unmatched junction bases: 15. CDR3 size: 15 residues. Germline V CDR1 and CDR2: LNHDA, SQIVND (reference sequence). The CDR3 is CAASGTSVPRDEQFF. Written as DNA, the CDR3 is TGTGCCGCGTCCGGGACTAGCGTTCCCCGGGATGAGCAGTTCTTC. Full variable domain (rest looked up from reference TRBV19 and TRBJ2-1): DGGITQSPKYLFRKEGQNVTLSCEQNLNHDAMYWYRQDPGQGLRLIYYSQIVNDFQKGDIAEGYSVSREKKESFPLTVTSAQKNPTAFYLCAASGTSVPRDEQFFGPGTRLTVL.

The rearrangement uses TRBV27 and TRBJ2-5; tentatively, D is TRBD1 (6 bases). Trimming left V 4 bases short and J 4 bases short, with 16 bases between. Germline CDR1 and CDR2: MNHEY and SMNVEV (reference sequence). This CDR3 is built from 15 residues. CDR3 sequence: CASSSPQGGGETQYF. The CDR3 region has the DNA TGTGCCAGCAGTTCCCCCCAAGGGGGTGGAGAGACCCAGTACTTC.

This clone was detected only a few times. V usage is TRBV4-2 and J usage is TRBJ2-7; D not certain. Germline assignment: CDR1 LGHNA and CDR2 YNFKEQ. There are 14 residues in the CDR3. The V and J ends lost 0 bases and 2 bases respectively, with 8 bases between them. The CDR3 DNA reads TGTGCCAGCAGCCAAGAGCCAGCCACCTACGAGCAGTACTTC. Translation: CASSQEPATYEQYF.

The chain couples TRBV7-6 to TRBJ2-7; a weak D match, TRBD1 (6 bases). V was clipped by 3 bases and J by 2 bases, with 14 bases between them. CDR3 length: 15 residues. Per the germline V gene, CDR1 is SGHVS and CDR2 is FNYEAQ. This chain's CDR3 is CASSFGGEIPYEQYF. In DNA form, the CDR3 reads TGTGCCAGCAGCTTTGGGGGCGAGATCCCCTACGAGCAGTACTTC.

This clone was detected only once. This chain connects TRBV11-3 to TRBJ2-3; either TRBD1 or TRBD2 may fit D (6 bases each). V shed 4 bases and J shed 1 base, with 18 bases lying between them. This CDR3 has 17 amino acids. In germline, CDR1 is SGHNT, CDR2 YENEEA. The CDR3 coding sequence is TGTGCCAGCAGCTCCGGGGGCCAGCGCCCGGGCACAGATACGCAGTATTTT. Its protein is CASSSGGQRPGTDTQYF.

J is TRBJ1-5 and V is TRBV15; tentative D call: TRBD1 (6 bases). CDR3 length: 15 amino acids. Germline V lookup: CDR1 LNHNV, CDR2 YYDKDF (reference sequence). Between the trimmed V and J ends, which lost 0 bases and 2 bases, there was a span of 8 bases. CDR3 sequence: CATSRDKGGNQPQHF. CDR3 sequence (DNA): TGTGCCACCAGCAGAGATAAGGGGGGCAATCAGCCCCAGCATTTT.

V and J are TRBV28 and TRBJ1-2; possible D gene TRBD1, 6 bases. V dropped 4 bases and J dropped 6 bases, with 18 bases sitting between them. The CDR3 sequence is 15 residues long. CDR1 and CDR2 (germline): MDHEN, SYDVKM. This CDR3 is CASSSTYRVYHGYTF. The CDR3, as DNA: TGTGCCAGCAGTTCAACCTACAGGGTTTACCATGGCTACACCTTC.

The chain combines TRBV6-1 with TRBJ1-2, with 7 bases fitting TRBD1. The CDR3 is 13 amino acids. J gave up 5 bases and V 6 bases, and 6 bases lay outside the gene matches. Germline CDR1 and CDR2: MNHNS and SASEGT. The CDR3 spells CASSEQGKYGYTF. The CDR3 DNA follows: TGTGCCAGCAGCGAACAGGGGAAGTATGGCTACACCTTC.

This rearrangement joins TRBV2 to TRBJ2-5, with a tentative D call TRBD1 (5 bases). The CDR3 runs 13 residues. CDR1 SNHLY and CDR2 FYNNEI come from the germline V gene. V dropped 5 bases and J dropped 5 bases, with 12 bases sitting between them. The chain's CDR3 is CASSQSTVETQYF. CDR3 in DNA: TGTGCCAGCAGTCAATCGACAGTTGAGACCCAGTACTTC. The whole variable domain, remainder taken from reference TRBV2 and TRBJ2-5, is EPEVTQTPSHQVTQMGQEVILRCVPISNHLYFYWYRQILGQKVEFLVSFYNNEISEKSEIFDDQFSVERPDGSNFTLKIRSTKLEDSAMYFCASSQSTVETQYFGPGTRLLVL.

The chain has TRBV7-9 and TRBJ1-1, with 9 nucleotides matching TRBD1. This CDR3 has 14 amino acids. From germline, CDR1 is SEHNR and CDR2 FQNEAQ (reference sequence). Trimming removed 4 bases from V and 8 bases from J; junction bases left unmatched: 8. The CDR3 region has the DNA TGTGCCAGCAGCTGGAGACAGGGGGGCGTAGAAGCTTTCTTT. Encoded protein: CASSWRQGGVEAFF.

The rearrangement links TRBV5-1 to TRBJ1-1, with 7 positions matching TRBD1. The CDR3 consists of 14 residues. The germline gives CDR1 SGHRS, CDR2 YFSETQ. V shed 5 bases and J 1 base; nucleotides not matched to a gene: 5. The CDR3 bases are TGCGCCAGCAGTTCGGGACAGTCGAACACTGAAGCTTTCTTT. This sequence encodes CASSSGQSNTEAFF.

J is TRBJ2-3 and V is TRBV11-3, with D possibly TRBD2 on 5 matching bases. The CDR3 totals 16 residues. V was cut by 5 bases and J by 4 bases, with 19 bases left in between. CDR1 is SGHNT and CDR2 is YENEEA in the germline V gene. Here the CDR3 reads CASSVFRGAAADTQYF. The CDR3 coding sequence is TGTGCCAGCAGCGTTTTCCGGGGAGCGGCGGCAGATACGCAGTATTTT.

The chain links TRBV27 to TRBJ2-7, with D maybe TRBD1 (6 bases). The CDR3 sequence is 15 residues long. The ends were cut back, 2 bases at V and 5 bases at J, with 16 bases in the middle. Germline CDR1 and CDR2: MNHEY and SMNVEV (reference sequence). CDR3: CASSLRQGRSNEQYF. CDR3 nucleotide sequence: TGTGCCAGCAGTTTAAGGCAGGGGCGTTCCAACGAGCAGTACTTC.

This chain links TRBV27 with TRBJ2-3; D uncertain. The CDR3 covers 12 residues. Trimming pared 5 bases from V and 0 bases from J, leaving 3 bases between. Germline V lookup: CDR1 MNHEY, CDR2 SMNVEV (reference sequence). The CDR3 DNA reads TGTGCCAGCAGTCCGAGCACAGATACGCAGTATTTT. It encodes CASSPSTDTQYF.

The CDR3 here is CASSLVGLSPTDTQYF. In DNA, the CDR3 is TGTGCCAGCAGCTTAGTCGGCCTATCACCCACAGATACGCAGTATTTT. The V gene is TRBV11-3, the J gene TRBJ2-3; the D is unclear. Germline assignment: CDR1 SGHNT and CDR2 YENEEA. This CDR3 has 16 amino acids. Trimming stripped 1 base from V and 2 bases from J, with 13 bases between.

This rearrangement joins TRBV7-2 to TRBJ2-1; 8 bases are a match to TRBD2. In germline, CDR1 is SGHTA, CDR2 FQGNSA. This CDR3 spans 15 amino acids. V was pared by 2 bases and J by 6 bases, with 6 bases of the junction left unmatched. This CDR3 is CASSLRSGSGNEQFF. CDR3 DNA sequence: TGTGCCAGCAGCTTAAGGAGCGGGAGCGGCAATGAGCAGTTCTTC.

The chain joins TRBV29-1 to TRBJ1-1; the D is unclear. Deletions cut 4 bases from V and 1 base from J, with 4 bases between. Germline CDR1 and CDR2: SQVTM and ANQGSEA. This CDR3 has 11 amino acids. The DNA for the CDR3 is TGCAGCGTTGCGAGGAACACTGAAGCTTTCTTT. Its translation is CSVARNTEAFF.

In DNA form, the CDR3 reads TGCAGCGTTCCCGGCGCTAACTATGGCTACACCTTC. Amino acid sequence: CSVPGANYGYTF. The rearrangement joins TRBV29-1 to TRBJ1-2, with D uncertain. Germline V gene lookup returns CDR1 SQVTM and CDR2 ANQGSEA. The CDR3 length is 12 residues. V lost 5 bases and J lost 0, with 7 bases in between.

V is TRBV9 and J is TRBJ2-7; TRBD1 might be the D (5 bases). V dropped 0 bases and J dropped 4 bases, with 14 bases sitting between them. CDR3 length: 15 residues. Germline CDR1 and CDR2: SGDLS and YYNGEE. In nucleotides, the CDR3 is TGTGCCAGCAGCGTAGACGACAATGGGGCGTACGAGCAGTACTTC. Encoded protein: CASSVDDNGAYEQYF.

The chain recombines TRBV5-1 with TRBJ2-3; TRBD1 or TRBD2 may be the D gene (5 bases each). The germline V gene encodes CDR1 SGHRS and CDR2 YFSETQ. V lost 4 bases and J 0 bases, leaving 9 bases between the germline ends. The CDR3 has 14 residues. The CDR3 nucleotides are TGCGCCAGCAGCCCGGGACCGAGCACAGATACGCAGTATTTT. The encoded protein is CASSPGPSTDTQYF. Drawing the rest from reference TRBV5-1 and TRBJ2-3, the complete variable domain is KAGVTQTPRYLIKTRGQQVTLSCSPISGHRSVSWYQQTPGQGLQFLFEYFSETQRNKGNFPGRFSGRQFSNSRSEMNVSTLELGDSALYLCASSPGPSTDTQYFGPGTRLTVL.

This chain uses TRBV27 with TRBJ1-2; 10 bases match TRBD1. CDR1 MNHEY and CDR2 SMNVEV come from the germline V gene (reference sequence). This CDR3 contains 15 residues. After removal of 4 bases from V and 2 bases from J, the junction contained 4 bases not matched to a gene. CDR3 residues: CASSWTGGQNYGYTF. The CDR3 region has the DNA TGTGCCAGCAGTTGGACAGGGGGTCAGAACTATGGCTACACCTTC.